This T cell receptor (beta chain) is drawn from a study of T cells after yellow fever vaccination (dated by TCRdb to between 2019 and 2020). Notes on the research overall: The SMART-Seq v4 Ultra Low Input RNA kit was used to prepare libraries from fractions with low cell numbers. Two healthy male donors, one aged 18 to 30 and one aged 30 to 40 years, made up the cohort. To track T-cell clones before and after primary and booster YFV17D yellow fever vaccination, bulk TCR alpha and beta repertoires were sequenced longitudinally. Blood was collected at multiple timepoints before and after primary and secondary immunization, and bulk PBMC replicates and cell subsets were isolated. Paper-wide results and their limitations: Because only a couple of donors were included in the study, the extent to which the findings can be generalized is limited. A small share of clonotypes occurred in both CD4 and CD8 compartments, likely arising from convergent recombination. After the booster, most clones that had expanded after primary vaccination were detected again (nearly 98% of CD4 and more than 80% of CD8), suggesting broad maintenance of memory. Computational filtering was required because FACS-sorted repertoires could contain abundant contaminating clonotypes from the bulk population. Compared with the primary T-cell response, the secondary T-cell response was weaker but faster, peaking on day 5 rather than day 15.

Of note for this clonotype: Its recognized antigen is unknown. No base qualities exist here, and no much larger clone lies one base off it.

TCR cDNA was synthesized by 5'RACE template switching, which introduced a universal primer site and unique molecular identifiers. cDNA synthesis was primed from both the TCR alpha and TCR beta constant segments. Library amplification used two PCR steps, and the second PCR step added sample barcodes and sequencing adapters. Libraries were sequenced on Illumina HiSeq 2500 (2x100 bp) or NovaSeq (2x150 bp). Per the source publication's procedure: Demultiplexing of reads and collapsing into UMI consensus sequences were performed with MIGEC, and V(D)J alignment was carried out with MiXCR. Vaccine-responding clonotypes were defined with edgeR using replicate PBMC samples, requiring FDR below 0.01 and a log2 fold change above 5 up to day 15. Bulk clonotypes were assigned CD4 or CD8 identity according to which sequenced CD4 or CD8 repertoire held them at higher abundance. Using fastp at Q25 and MiXCR, TCRdb reprocessed the public reads and kept productive beta chains. Each record represents a unique CDR3 protein, reported with the most common genes and DNA among its rows. The V and J calls reflect TCRdb's pipeline rather than the authors' work. Counted in this sample were about 150,000 distinct CDR3 sequences; 6.6% of them appeared once. The top ten constitute approximately 0.61% of the sample.

The sample's treatment or condition, from its label and the paper: live attenuated yellow fever vaccine strain. PBMCs were isolated from peripheral blood using a standard Ficoll-Paque protocol. CD4 and CD8 T-cell fractions were isolated with Dynabeads CD4 and CD8 positive selection kits. TriZol was used to extract RNA from bulk PBMCs, from CD4 and CD8 fractions, and from dextramer-positive and dextramer-negative fractions. From the cysteine through the phenylalanine, the CDR3 covers 16 amino acids. Only the CDR3 portion is preserved as DNA: 48 bases, with reading frame beginning at the first base. V is pared back by 7 bases and J by 3 bases, with 18 bases lying between the germline termini. CDR1 and CDR2 are drawn from the germline V gene: MDHEN, SYDVKM.

The sequence joins TRBV28 to TRBJ2-2; possibly the D gene is TRBD1, per 6 matching bases. The TCR was taken from a man aged 25-40 years who received the YFV17D yellow fever vaccine. The sample in question was CD4+ T cells sorted from PBMCs, obtained 10 days after the yellow fever booster vaccination. The CDR3 is CASKAKPGQYTGELFF. The base sequence is TGTGCCAGCAAAGCGAAGCCAGGACAGTACACCGGGGAGCTGTTTTTT.